This T cell receptor beta chain was observed in a study of cytomegalovirus exposure and HLA in healthy donors. Study-wide results and caveats: High specificity and sensitivity for cytomegalovirus status were reported for the classifier. Sequence variants that were highly shared formed a cluster that was likely a sequencing artifact. Later genetic work tied a missense DCLRE1C variant to beta-chain V and J trimming.

As for this clone: Its specificity is unknown.

Healthy donors of bone marrow made up the group. The PCR employed 60 Vbeta primers together with 13 Jbeta primers. Measured with immunoSEQ multiplex PCR; TCRdb has only the in-frame clones, and not every one. This repertoire shows about 210,000 clones, about 79% found once; its top ten account for roughly 1.9%. The sequenced sample was PBMCs. The clonotype was recovered from a male donor in good health and CMV-seronegative.

The CDR3: CASRGTGEREQYF. Written as DNA, the CDR3 is TGTGCCAGCAGGGGGACAGGGGAACGCGAGCAGTACTTC. This chain connects TRBV2 to TRBJ2-7; 10 nucleotides align to TRBD1. From germline, CDR1 is SNHLY and CDR2 FYNNEI. The CDR3 extends over 13 amino acids. V was clipped by 6 bases and J by 6 bases; unmatched bases: 5.